A single sample gave rise to the 10 T cell receptor beta chains below, sequenced in a study of cytomegalovirus exposure and HLA in healthy donors. PCR employed 60 Vbeta and 13 Jbeta primers. Libraries were prepared by immunoSEQ multiplex PCR; TCRdb keeps only in-frame clonotypes and omits some of them. The table has some 180,000 clones, less than 80% seen once. The sample was PBMCs. The origin of the receptors is a man aged 18 to 30 in good health and CMV-seronegative.

The gene calls are TRBV28 and TRBJ1-1; tentatively, D is TRBD1 (6 bases). Looked up from germline, CDR1 is MDHEN and CDR2 is SYDVKM. V was shortened by 11 bases and J by 3 bases, with 22 bases between the two germline ends. The CDR3 runs to 15 residues. As DNA, the CDR3 is TGTGCCGTAGGAGGGGGGGCCCGCGGAGACACTGAAGCTTTCTTT. Residues: CAVGGGARGDTEAFF.

This chain connects TRBV29-1 to TRBJ2-7; tentatively, D is TRBD2 (5 bases). The length of the CDR3 is 11 residues. The V end was cut by 5 bases, the J end by 4 bases, with 9 bases between. CDR1 is SQVTM, CDR2 ANQGSEA, per germline. CDR3: CSVIGGYEQYF. The DNA of the CDR3 is TGCAGCGTTATAGGAGGATACGAGCAGTACTTC.

The chain carries TRBV14 and TRBJ1-2, with D unclear. V lost 4 bases and J lost 8, with 14 bases in between. Germline assignment: CDR1 SGHDN and CDR2 FVKESK. This CDR3 comprises 13 residues. CDR3 DNA sequence: TGTGCCAGCAGCCGAAAGCCAGTAGCCGGCTACACCTTC. This encodes CASSRKPVAGYTF.

V usage is TRBV28 and J usage is TRBJ2-1; 12 nucleotides agree with TRBD1. This CDR3 has 15 residues. Germline V gene sequence: CDR1 MDHEN, CDR2 SYDVKM. The V and J ends lost 5 bases and 8 bases, in that order; junction bases with no gene match: 7. CDR3 nucleotides: TGTGCCAGCAGTGCCACCGGGACAGGGGGCGATGAGCAGTTCTTC. Amino acid sequence: CASSATGTGGDEQFF.

The rearrangement joins TRBV21-1 to TRBJ2-6; TRBD1 was called by the table and not checked on the DNA. TRBV21-1 constitutes a pseudogene. The CDR3 is 19 amino acids. In nucleotides, the CDR3 is TGTGCCAGCAGCAAAATCCGAAAGACAGGTTCCTCTGGGGCCAACGTCCTGACTTTC. Protein sequence: CASSKIRKTGSSGANVLTF.

This sequence joins TRBV7-3 and TRBJ2-2; D uncertain. The CDR3 contains 14 residues. Trimming removed 2 bases from V and 1 base from J, with 5 bases in between. Germline V gene lookup returns CDR1 SGHTA and CDR2 FQGTGA. The CDR3 coding sequence is TGTGCCAGCAGCTTAGCAGGGAACACCGGGGAGCTGTTTTTT. This codes for CASSLAGNTGELFF.

This rearrangement joins TRBV6-5 to TRBJ1-6; D ambiguous. Germline values: CDR1 MNHEY, CDR2 SVGAGI. Between the trimmed V and J ends, which lost 6 bases and 7 bases, there was a span of 7 bases. The CDR3 runs 12 residues. CDR3 in amino acids: CASSQQNSPLHF. The CDR3 DNA reads TGTGCCAGCAGCCAACAAAATTCACCCCTCCACTTT.

The V and J genes are TRBV5-6 and TRBJ2-1, with TRBD2 matching 12 bases. The CDR3 totals 16 residues. Germline V gives CDR1 SGHDT, CDR2 YYEEEE. V lost 6 bases and J lost 6; bases outside the gene matches: 10. CDR3 nucleotides: TGTGCCAGCACCACTAGCGGGGGGTTCGGAGGCAATGAGCAGTTCTTC. Its translation: CASTTSGGFGGNEQFF.

This clone has only a few counts. The identical CDR3 is also encoded by other nucleotide sequences in the sample. This chain joins TRBV5-1 and TRBJ1-3, with 9 nucleotides matching TRBD1. CDR1 is SGHRS and CDR2 is YFSETQ in the germline V gene. The J segment lost 4 bases and the V segment lost 4 bases, leaving 6 bases of the junction unmatched. The CDR3 totals 15 residues. DNA of the CDR3: TGCGCCAGCAGCGCGGGACAGGGTTCGGGAAACACCATATATTTT. Protein sequence: CASSAGQGSGNTIYF.

The rearrangement uses TRBV10-1 and TRBJ2-5; 7 bases match TRBD1. Germline CDR1 reads WNHNN; CDR2 reads SYGVQD (reference sequence). CDR3 length: 16 amino acids. The CDR3 coding sequence is TGCGCGTCACAATTCCCCCGGGACAGCCATAAAGAGACCCAGTACTTC. Its translation: CASQFPRDSHKETQYF.